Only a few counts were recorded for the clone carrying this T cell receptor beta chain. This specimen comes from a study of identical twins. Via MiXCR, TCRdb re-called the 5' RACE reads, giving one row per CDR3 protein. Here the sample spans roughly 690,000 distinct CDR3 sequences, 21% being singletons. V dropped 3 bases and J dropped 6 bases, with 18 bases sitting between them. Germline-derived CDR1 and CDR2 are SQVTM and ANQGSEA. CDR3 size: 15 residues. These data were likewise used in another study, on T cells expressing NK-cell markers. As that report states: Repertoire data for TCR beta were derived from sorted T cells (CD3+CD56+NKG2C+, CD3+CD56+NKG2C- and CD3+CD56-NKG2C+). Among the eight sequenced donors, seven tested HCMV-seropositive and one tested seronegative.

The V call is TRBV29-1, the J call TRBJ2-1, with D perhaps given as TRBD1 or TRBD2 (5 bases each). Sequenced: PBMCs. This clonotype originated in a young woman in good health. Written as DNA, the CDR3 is TGCAGCGTTGAGCCCGAGGGGATCCCTTCCAATGAGCAGTTCTTC. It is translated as CSVEPEGIPSNEQFF.